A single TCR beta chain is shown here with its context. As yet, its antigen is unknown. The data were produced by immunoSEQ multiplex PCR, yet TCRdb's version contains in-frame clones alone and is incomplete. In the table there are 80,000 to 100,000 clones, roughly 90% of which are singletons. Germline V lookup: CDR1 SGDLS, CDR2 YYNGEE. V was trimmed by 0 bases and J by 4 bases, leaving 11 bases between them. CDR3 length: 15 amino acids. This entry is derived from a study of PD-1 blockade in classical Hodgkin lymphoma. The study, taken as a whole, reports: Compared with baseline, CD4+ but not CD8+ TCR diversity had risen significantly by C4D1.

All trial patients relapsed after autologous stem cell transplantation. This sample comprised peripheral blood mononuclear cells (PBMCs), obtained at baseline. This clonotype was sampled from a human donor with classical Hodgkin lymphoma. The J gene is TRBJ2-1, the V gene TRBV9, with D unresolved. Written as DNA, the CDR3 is TGTGCCAGCAGCGTAGAGAGCGACCAGTACAATGAGCAGTTCTTC. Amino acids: CASSVESDQYNEQFF.